This TCR beta chain is drawn from a study of CD8 T cells in ankylosing spondylitis. The study's findings and limits: Reports say disease-linked clones showed up significantly more in matched ankylosing spondylitis synovial fluid. A CD8+ phenotype characterized the disease-linked clones, which were relatively rare in peripheral blood.

Each TCR beta library was made by quantitative 5'-RACE that incorporated molecular barcodes. Each CDR3 protein gets one entry after TCRdb re-called the 5' RACE reads with MiXCR. The sample has about 350,000 distinct CDR3 sequences, 20% to 25% seen once. This clonotype turned up a few times. Its antigen remains unknown. The CDR3 is 13 residues long. V was shortened by 5 bases and J by 6 bases, with 12 bases between the two germline ends. CDR1 MDHEN and CDR2 SYDVKM come from the germline V gene. The gene calls are TRBV28 and TRBJ2-3; possibly TRBD1 or TRBD2 for D (5 bases each). This sequence originates from a male donor with ankylosing spondylitis or in good health (not recorded which). Input material: blood, either unsorted or a sorted T cell fraction (not recorded which). CDR3 protein: CASSPGPFDTQYF. The CDR3 DNA is TGTGCCAGCAGTCCGGGACCCTTTGATACGCAGTATTTT.